This T cell receptor (beta chain) was identified in a study of shared clonotypes between healthy human individuals (dated by TCRdb to the early 2020s). In terms of the full investigation: A few men and two women, aged 18 to 49 years, made up the cohort. Per donor, three plates each were used for CD4 naive and CD4 memory, two for CD8 naive, and one for CD8 memory. Blood TCR repertoires of five healthy adults were deeply sequenced to estimate repertoire size and the extent of clonotype sharing between individuals. To increase sequencing depth and limit assay-specific biases, TCR repertoire library preparation and sequencing were carried out by different laboratories using diverse techniques. Between about 0.9 and 9 billion PBMCs per donor were obtained by leukapheresis.

V and J lose 5 bases and 0 bases, and a span of 7 bases separates them. The CDR1 and CDR2 encoded by the germline V gene are MGHRA and YSYEKL. The CDR3 goes from the cysteine to the phenylalanine over 14 residues. Just the 42-base CDR3 DNA is kept, in frame starting at base 1. Worth noting for this clone: There is no known antigen for this receptor. No per-base quality is available; no much larger clone lies one base away.

Using the deep immunoSEQ assay, multiplex PCR amplified TCR CDR3 regions from genomic DNA. Extracted genomic DNA from each cell subset was distributed evenly across all wells of several immunoSEQ 96-well plates, and each plate was treated as a replicate. For sorted subsets, roughly 200 ng genomic DNA, equal to 25,000 to 35,000 T cell genomes, was loaded into each replicate PCR. The purified libraries were quantified using a Qubit 3.0 fluorometer, sized with a Bioanalyzer 2100, and then quantified again using the KAPA Library Quantification kit. Each immunoSEQ 96-well plate was sequenced on its own single-read 150-cycle Illumina NextSeq 550 flow cell. As for the original processing: The immunoSEQ output contained only junctional sequences without quality scores, so filtering could not match that applied to full-length reads. To assign V/J genes and CDR3, sequences were annotated using PyIR, a Python wrapper for IgBLAST v1.9, with IMGT germline references. Any read was removed if the V/J assignment was weak (E-value above 1e-6), the CDR3 was missing, or the read contained stop codons, out-of-frame junctions, or ambiguous translated residues. V3J clonotypes were defined as sequences sharing the same inferred V gene, J gene, and CDR3 amino acid sequence. The percentage overlap between two repertoires was calculated by dividing the number of shared unique clonotypes by the size of the smaller repertoire. Three approaches were used to assess repertoire richness: RTK rarefaction, the Chao1 estimator, and Recon v2.1 estimates of unobserved clonotypes. For all TCRbeta clonotypes obtained by the gDNA method from a few donors, generation probabilities were computed with OLGA. The source is immuneACCESS, and TCRdb retained only in-frame sequences with V and J called. Part of the clones is not carried over; for the studies checked, unresolved V genes explain less than half of this, and the remainder is unexplained. The DNA was the basis for D and trimming; V, J and clone size are from that table. This sample gives about 1.5 million clones in total; about 98% of them show up just once. The ten largest clones add up to about 0.42% of the sample.

The donors were healthy, HIV-negative adults who had no recently reported acute infections or vaccinations. Every donor was a Caucasian adult living in Nashville, Tennessee, USA. CD4+ T cells were enriched through magnetic negative selection, after which naive cells were positively selected on CD45RA and the remaining negative fraction served as the memory subset. After blood collection by leukapheresis, PBMCs were isolated using Ficoll-Histopaque density gradient centrifugation and then cryopreserved in the vapor phase of liquid nitrogen. Analytical flow cytometry was used to check the purity and quantity of every magnetically sorted T cell population. Each sorted fraction had its genomic DNA isolated and then quantified by UV absorbance on a Nanodrop 2000c. What the authors observed across the whole study: Based on pairwise subsampling, the degree of clonotype sharing among donors was expected to be affected by sequencing depth. Rarefaction of sorted-subset datasets indicated incomplete sequencing despite the large sequencing depth. Larger estimated clonotype richness was generally found for naive subsets than for memory subsets. Sampling was restricted to blood, and TCR repertoires in tissues likely differ from the TCR repertoires found in blood. Roughly 5% of naive CD4, 3.5% of naive CD8, approximately 2.2% of memory CD4, and 0.4% of memory CD8 clonotypes were shared across several donors. Higher generation probabilities were observed for clonotypes shared by all four sorted-subset donors than for non-shared clonotypes. The small number of donors limited the genetic and exposure-history diversity represented.

Source material: naive CD4+ T cells sorted from blood. The cell subset or site label on this specimen signifies: CD45RA+ positively selected. The rearranged segments are TRBV4-1 and TRBJ2-2; no D segment can be confidently identified. This clonotype was obtained from a man aged 25-45 years in good health. The DNA reads as follows: TGCGCCAGCAGCGTCCGGGCGAACACCGGGGAGCTGTTTTTT. The encoded protein is CASSVRANTGELFF.